This TCR beta chain is drawn from a study of cytomegalovirus exposure and HLA in healthy donors. Study observations and caveats: Around 160 TCR beta chains were listed as cytomegalovirus-associated.

Data came from immunoSEQ multiplex PCR; TCRdb stores just in-frame clones and leaves some out. The sample records approximately 54,000 clones, more than 70% being singletons. A roughly 130-subject validation cohort, separate from the approximately 690-subject first cohort, supplied the donors. About this clone: Its antigen is as yet unknown.

J gave up 3 bases and V 0 bases, and 5 bases lay outside the gene matches. Germline V gene lookup returns CDR1 MNHNS and CDR2 SASEGT. The CDR3 is 16 residues long. The sample consisted of PBMCs. This sequence originates from a woman younger than 35 in good health and CMV-seropositive. The chain links TRBV6-1 to TRBJ2-7, with 10 bases lining up with TRBD1. The CDR3 DNA follows: TGTGCCAGCAGTGAAGCGCTTCGGGACAGGGGCTACGAGCAGTACTTC. Protein sequence: CASSEALRDRGYEQYF.